Listed here are 31 T cell receptor beta chains from one sample, sequenced in a study of blood T cell repertoires in COVID-19. TCRdb's table, derived via immunoSEQ multiplex PCR, lists solely in-frame clones and lacks some. The data hold around 76,000 clones, with approximately 89% observed a single time. The sequenced sample consisted of peripheral blood. Source of these receptors: an elderly man with acute or convalescent COVID-19.

This clone was detected only a few times. The V and J genes are TRBV9 and TRBJ1-1, with D possibly TRBD1 on 5 matching bases. The V gene's germline CDR1 is SGDLS and CDR2 YYNGEE. The CDR3 has 13 residues. Trimming took 2 bases from V and 6 from J, leaving 11 bases between them. The CDR3 loop reads CASSVSGRSEAFF. In DNA form, the CDR3 reads TGTGCCAGCAGCGTTTCAGGGCGGTCTGAAGCTTTCTTT. The variable domain in full, completed from reference TRBV9 and TRBJ1-1, reads DSGVTQTPKHLITATGQRVTLRCSPRSGDLSVYWYQQSLDQGLQFLIQYYNGEERAKGNILERFSAQQFPDLHSELNLSSLELGDSALYFCASSVSGRSEAFFGQGTRLTVV.

V and J are TRBV28 and TRBJ1-4; unclear D gene. Germline-derived CDR1 and CDR2 are MDHEN and SYDVKM. With 9 bases removed from V and 5 bases from J, the gap between germline ends came to 10 bases. The CDR3 totals 12 residues. The CDR3 DNA sequence: TGTGCCAGTTGCGTCAAAAATGAAAAACTGTTTTTT. Residues: CASCVKNEKLFF. The whole variable domain, filled in from reference TRBV28 and TRBJ1-4, reads DVKVTQSSRYLVKRTGEKVFLECVQDMDHENMFWYRQDPGLGLRLIYFSYDVKMKEKGDIPEGYSVSREKKERFSLILESASTNQTSMYLCASCVKNEKLFFGSGTQLSVL.

The V call is TRBV18, the J call TRBJ2-2, with D maybe TRBD1 (6 bases). The germline V and J ends were trimmed by 4 bases and 2 bases, with 14 bases remaining between them. In germline, CDR1 is KGHSH, CDR2 LQKENI. There are 16 residues in the CDR3. CDR3 in amino acids: CASSRQTGVNTGELFF. The DNA of the CDR3 is TGTGCCAGCTCACGTCAGACAGGCGTCAACACCGGGGAGCTGTTTTTT.

The genes are TRBV5-1 and TRBJ2-3; 11 bases are shared with TRBD2. In germline, CDR1 is SGHRS, CDR2 YFSETQ. This CDR3 has 15 amino acids. V shed 2 bases and J 2 bases; nucleotides not matched to a gene: 1. The CDR3 here is CASSFSGGATDTQYF. In DNA form, the CDR3 reads TGCGCCAGCAGCTTTAGCGGGGGGGCCACAGATACGCAGTATTTT.

The chain is built from TRBV10-2 and TRBJ1-2; 10 bases align to TRBD1. The V gene end was trimmed by 0 bases and the J gene end by 7 bases; junction bases not matched to a gene: 11. This CDR3 comprises 17 residues. Germline CDR1 is WSHSY and CDR2 is SAAADI. This CDR3 reads CASSESQTGGNRPGYTF. DNA of the CDR3: TGCGCCAGCAGTGAGTCCCAGACAGGGGGCAATCGCCCTGGCTACACCTTC.

V usage is TRBV24-1 and J usage is TRBJ2-2, with TRBD1 identical over 10 bases. CDR1 is KGHDR, CDR2 SFDVKD, per germline. The CDR3 loop spans 20 amino acids. Losses at the gene ends were 3 bases for V and 5 bases for J; bases not matched to a gene: 17. CDR3 nucleotide sequence: TGTGCCACCAGTGATCGGGGCCTTGGAAGGGACAGGGGATTTACCGGGGAGCTGTTTTTT. Protein sequence: CATSDRGLGRDRGFTGELFF.

V and J are TRBV3-1 (or the pseudogene TRBV3-2) and TRBJ2-3; 11 bases fit TRBD2. V dropped 1 base and J dropped 9; count of bases not matched to a gene: 3. Germline CDR1 LGHDT, CDR2 YNNKEL (reference sequence). The CDR3 is made up of 14 amino acids. This CDR3 reads CASSQVTSGNTQYF. CDR3 bases: TGTGCCAGCAGCCAAGTGACTAGCGGGAACACGCAGTATTTT.

The chain employs TRBV6-5 and TRBJ2-5, with D possibly TRBD2 on 5 matching bases. The CDR3 totals 13 residues. The V gene lost 2 bases and the J gene lost 3 bases, with 7 bases spanning the gap. The germline CDR1 and CDR2 sequences are MNHEY and SVGAGI. The CDR3 DNA reads as TGTGCCAGCAGTTACGACGGGGAAGAGACCCAGTACTTC. This translates into CASSYDGEETQYF.

A single count supports this clone. The rearrangement uses TRBV6-6 and TRBJ2-4; possibly TRBD1 for D (5 bases). Germline CDR1 reads MNHNY; CDR2 reads SVGAGI (reference sequence). CDR3 length equals 16 residues. Trimming took off 4 bases at V and 0 bases at J, with 13 bases between the two ends. CDR3 nucleotide sequence: TGTGCCAGCAGTTCTGACAGTGAGCTAGCCAAAAACATTCAGTACTTC. Protein product: CASSSDSELAKNIQYF.

The chain has TRBV7-9 and TRBJ2-5; 10 bases map to TRBD1. Per the germline V gene, CDR1 is SEHNR and CDR2 is FQNEAQ (reference sequence). CDR3 length: 15 amino acids. The V gene end was trimmed by 3 bases and the J gene end by 2 bases; junction bases not matched to a gene: 3. The CDR3 DNA is TGTGCCAGCAGCTTGACAGGGGGCCCACAAGAGACCCAGTACTTC. Its protein product is CASSLTGGPQETQYF.

V and J are TRBV6-2 or TRBV6-3 and TRBJ2-7, with D possibly being TRBD1 (5 bases). V dropped 4 bases and J dropped 8 bases, with 15 bases sitting between them. The germline V gene has CDR1 MNHEY and CDR2 SVGEGT. The CDR3 runs 13 residues. This CDR3 reads CASSFSRGAQQYF. In nucleotides, the CDR3 is TGTGCCAGCAGTTTCTCGCGTGGGGCACAGCAGTACTTC.

This clone is a singleton in its sample. The chain links TRBV6-5 to TRBJ2-3; possible D gene TRBD1, 5 bases. Germline CDR1 and CDR2: MNHEY and SVGAGI. V dropped 2 bases and J dropped 4 bases, with 10 bases sitting between them. This CDR3 comprises 14 residues. The CDR3 reads CASSYGASADTQYF. CDR3 nucleotides: TGTGCCAGCAGTTACGGGGCCTCTGCAGATACGCAGTATTTT.

The V and J genes are TRBV4-2 and TRBJ2-1; a weak D match, TRBD2 (9 bases). The germline CDR1 and CDR2 sequences are LGHNA and YNFKEQ. The V and J ends lost 4 bases and 5 bases respectively, with 15 bases between them. This CDR3 is built from 15 residues. CDR3 DNA sequence: TGTGCCAGCAGCCCTCTAGCGGGACAGGACAATGAGCAGTTCTTC. Amino acid sequence: CASSPLAGQDNEQFF.

V gene TRBV5-6 combines with J gene TRBJ2-7, with 7 positions matching TRBD2. The CDR3 has 15 amino acids. Germline trimming cut 0 bases from V and 3 bases from J; bases unmatched to any gene: 6. CDR1 is SGHDT and CDR2 is YYEEEE in the germline V gene. The CDR3 is CASSLVGGTLYEQYF. In DNA form, the CDR3 reads TGTGCCAGCAGCTTGGTGGGGGGGACCCTCTACGAGCAGTACTTC.

The chain couples TRBV28 to TRBJ1-2; TRBD1 matches at 7 bases. Looked up from germline, CDR1 is MDHEN and CDR2 is SYDVKM. This CDR3 has 13 residues. V lost 8 bases and J lost 12; bases outside the gene matches: 15. The CDR3 is CASGKIDRVRDTF. The DNA of the CDR3 is TGTGCCAGCGGGAAGATCGACAGGGTAAGAGACACCTTC.

V usage is TRBV7-3 and J usage is TRBJ2-1; the match to TRBD2 covers 13 bases. From germline, CDR1 is SGHTA and CDR2 FQGTGA. The CDR3 contains 22 residues. Unmatched junction bases numbered 15, after V lost 1 base and J lost 0 bases. The chain's CDR3 is CASSLNPERTSGGSSSYNEQFF. The CDR3 DNA sequence: TGTGCCAGCAGCTTAAACCCCGAGAGGACTAGCGGGGGTTCTAGCTCCTACAATGAGCAGTTCTTC.

This clone was picked up a small number of times. This chain uses TRBV7-2 with TRBJ1-1, with D perhaps TRBD1 (6 bases). With 3 bases removed from V and 4 bases from J, the gap between germline ends came to 15 bases. The CDR3 loop spans 15 amino acids. Per the germline V gene, CDR1 is SGHTA and CDR2 is FQGNSA. CDR3 DNA: TGTGCCAGCAGCTTCGGGACACACGAGGTCACTGAAGCTTTCTTT. Its protein is CASSFGTHEVTEAFF.

CDR3 in amino acids: CASSSGQGDSTEAFF. In nucleotides, the CDR3 is TGTGCCAGTAGTTCGGGACAGGGTGATAGCACTGAAGCTTTCTTT. This chain connects TRBV19 to TRBJ1-1, with 9 bases that match TRBD1. CDR3 length: 15 amino acids. Unmatched junction bases numbered 8, after V lost 5 bases and J lost 4 bases. Germline V gives CDR1 LNHDA, CDR2 SQIVND (reference sequence).

This chain uses TRBV28 with TRBJ2-7; TRBD1 aligns across 8 bases. CDR3 length equals 15 residues. Per the germline V gene, CDR1 is MDHEN and CDR2 is SYDVKM. V lost 5 bases, J lost 9 bases, and 15 bases stayed unmatched. This chain's CDR3 is CASSLAVGQGAVQYF. CDR3 coding DNA: TGTGCCAGCAGTCTCGCGGTCGGGCAGGGGGCAGTGCAGTACTTC. The variable domain in full, with the rest retrieved from reference TRBV28 and TRBJ2-7, is DVKVTQSSRYLVKRTGEKVFLECVQDMDHENMFWYRQDPGLGLRLIYFSYDVKMKEKGDIPEGYSVSREKKERFSLILESASTNQTSMYLCASSLAVGQGAVQYFGPGTRLTVT.

This chain links TRBV19 with TRBJ2-3; the D gene is possibly TRBD1 (6 bases). This CDR3 is 15 amino acids long. V was pared by 6 bases and J by 1 base, with 14 bases between. Germline CDR1 is LNHDA and CDR2 is SQIVND (reference sequence). The CDR3 nucleotides read TGTGCCAGTAGCACCCCCAGGGGAGGCACAGATACGCAGTATTTT. This sequence encodes CASSTPRGGTDTQYF.

V is TRBV4-2 and J is TRBJ2-7; 8 nucleotides agree with TRBD2. J was trimmed by 2 bases and V by 8 bases; bases with no gene match: 11. The germline CDR1 and CDR2 sequences are LGHNA and YNFKEQ. This CDR3 spans 15 amino acids. The chain's CDR3 is CASGWGAGGTYEQYF. In DNA form, the CDR3 reads TGTGCCAGCGGCTGGGGGGCGGGAGGTACCTACGAGCAGTACTTC.

This clone was observed once. This chain uses TRBV5-1 with TRBJ2-2; D is perhaps TRBD1 (5 bases). Trimming removed 7 bases from V and 1 base from J, with 11 bases in between. The CDR3 consists of 14 residues. Germline V gene data show CDR1 as SGHRS and CDR2 as YFSETQ. Here the CDR3 reads CASGTGRNTGELFF. The CDR3, as DNA: TGCGCCAGCGGAACAGGCCGGAACACCGGGGAGCTGTTTTTT.

The chain carries TRBV4-1 and TRBJ2-7, with TRBD1 matching 9 bases. The germline gives CDR1 MGHRA, CDR2 YSYEKL. The CDR3 sequence is 15 residues long. The V segment lost 4 bases and the J segment 5 bases; nucleotides outside the gene matches: 9. DNA for the CDR3: TGCGCCAGCAGCCCGTTGCCGGGACAGGGCCACGAGCAGTACTTC. It specifies CASSPLPGQGHEQYF.

This clone has a handful of counts. The genes are TRBV24-1 and TRBJ2-2, with D possibly matching TRBD1 (5 bases). The germline V and J ends were trimmed by 0 bases and 2 bases, with 12 bases remaining between them. Germline values: CDR1 KGHDR, CDR2 SFDVKD. The CDR3 runs 17 residues. For the CDR3, the DNA is TGTGCCACCAGTGATTTGCTGTCCAGGGAAAACACCGGGGAGCTGTTTTTT. This translates into CATSDLLSRENTGELFF.

The chain recombines TRBV11-2 with TRBJ1-3; D might be TRBD1 (6 bases). Trimming left V 3 bases short and J 3 bases short, with 18 bases between. Per germline, CDR1 SGHAT and CDR2 FQNNGV. The length of the CDR3 is 17 residues. This CDR3 reads CASSFPLDSSLGNTIYF. The CDR3 DNA sequence: TGTGCCAGCAGCTTCCCGCTGGACAGTAGCCTTGGAAACACCATATATTTT. Full variable domain (rest looked up from reference TRBV11-2 and TRBJ1-3): EAGVAQSPRYKIIEKRQSVAFWCNPISGHATLYWYQQILGQGPKLLIQFQNNGVVDDSQLPKDRFSAERLKGVDSTLKIQPAKLEDSAVYLCASSFPLDSSLGNTIYFGEGSWLTVV.

The chain carries TRBV5-5 and TRBJ2-7, with D uncertain. The germline CDR1 and CDR2 sequences are SGHKS and YYEKEE (reference sequence). Trimming took off 4 bases at V and 0 bases at J, with 14 bases between the two ends. This CDR3 contains 15 residues. The CDR3 DNA reads TGTGCCAGCAGCCTAACCGGGTCCTTCTCCTACGAGCAGTACTTC. Residues: CASSLTGSFSYEQYF. The full variable domain, rest sourced from reference TRBV5-5 and TRBJ2-7, is DAGVTQSPTHLIKTRGQQVTLRCSPISGHKSVSWYQQVLGQGPQFIFQYYEKEERGRGNFPDRFSARQFPNYSSELNVNALLLGDSALYLCASSLTGSFSYEQYFGPGTRLTVT.

This clone has a single count. This sequence joins TRBV7-2 and TRBJ2-1, with D tentatively TRBD1 (5 bases). Germline CDR1 and CDR2: SGHTA and FQGNSA. The CDR3 runs to 14 residues. The V gene lost 2 bases and the J gene lost 4 bases, with 9 bases spanning the gap. CDR3 residues: CASSLTAGYNEQFF. The CDR3, as DNA: TGTGCCAGCAGCTTAACGGCAGGGTACAATGAGCAGTTCTTC. Using reference TRBV7-2 and TRBJ2-1 for the parts outside the CDR3, the full variable domain is GAGVSQSPSNKVTEKGKDVELRCDPISGHTALYWYRQSLGQGLEFLIYFQGNSAPDKSGLPSDRFSAERTGGSVSTLTIQRTQQEDSAVYLCASSLTAGYNEQFFGPGTRLTVL.

This chain connects TRBV24-1 to TRBJ1-5; TRBD1 matches 7 bases. The germline CDR1 and CDR2 sequences are KGHDR and SFDVKD. The V and J ends lost 3 bases and 4 bases, in that order; junction bases with no gene match: 8. This CDR3 region has 16 residues. The CDR3: CATSDGGQAENQPQHF. In DNA, the CDR3 is TGTGCCACCAGTGATGGCGGACAGGCCGAAAATCAGCCCCAGCATTTT.

This clone was detected only once. J is TRBJ1-3 and V is TRBV5-6, with TRBD1 as a possible D gene (6 bases). CDR3 length: 16 residues. Trimming took 1 base from V and 2 from J, leaving 13 bases between them. Per the germline V gene, CDR1 is SGHDT and CDR2 is YYEEEE. In DNA, the CDR3 is TGTGCCAGCAGCTTGCGATGGTACAGGGCTGGAAACACCATATATTTT. Amino acids: CASSLRWYRAGNTIYF.

The genes are TRBV24-1 and TRBJ1-1; D gene uncertain. V lost 5 bases to trimming and J lost 4 bases, with 13 bases between them. The CDR3 is 14 amino acids. CDR1 and CDR2 (germline): KGHDR, SFDVKD. CDR3 in DNA: TGTGCCACCAGTGGTACCGGGGAGGGCACTGAAGCTTTCTTT. Translated: CATSGTGEGTEAFF.

This clone was recorded a few times. The V gene is TRBV12-5, the J gene TRBJ2-7; D is possibly TRBD2 (5 bases). Germline values: CDR1 LGHNT, CDR2 FRNRAP. This CDR3 region has 13 residues. Deletions cut 5 bases from V and 4 bases from J, with 12 bases between. Here the CDR3 DNA reads TGTGCTAGTGGTCCTGGGAGTGTATACGAGCAGTACTTC. Its translation: CASGPGSVYEQYF. The whole variable domain, filled in from reference TRBV12-5 and TRBJ2-7, reads DARVTQTPRHKVTEMGQEVTMRCQPILGHNTVFWYRQTMMQGLELLAYFRNRAPLDDSGMPKDRFSAEMPDATLATLKIQPSEPRDSAVYFCASGPGSVYEQYFGPGTRLTVT.